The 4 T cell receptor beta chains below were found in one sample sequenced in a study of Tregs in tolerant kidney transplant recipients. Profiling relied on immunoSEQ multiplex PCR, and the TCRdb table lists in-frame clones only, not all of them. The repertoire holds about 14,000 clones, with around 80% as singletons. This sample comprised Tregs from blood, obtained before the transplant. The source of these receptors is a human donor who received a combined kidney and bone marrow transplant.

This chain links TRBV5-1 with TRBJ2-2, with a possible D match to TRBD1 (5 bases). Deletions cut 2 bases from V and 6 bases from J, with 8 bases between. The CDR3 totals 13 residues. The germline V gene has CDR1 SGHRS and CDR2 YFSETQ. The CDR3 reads CASSFLGAGELFF. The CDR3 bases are TGCGCCAGCAGCTTTTTAGGGGCCGGGGAGCTGTTTTTT.

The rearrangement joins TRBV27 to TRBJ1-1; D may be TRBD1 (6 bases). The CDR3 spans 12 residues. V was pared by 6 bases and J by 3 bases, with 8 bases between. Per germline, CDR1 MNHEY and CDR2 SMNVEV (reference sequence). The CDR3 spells CASRRGYTEAFF. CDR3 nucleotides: TGTGCCAGCAGGAGGGGGTACACTGAAGCTTTCTTT.

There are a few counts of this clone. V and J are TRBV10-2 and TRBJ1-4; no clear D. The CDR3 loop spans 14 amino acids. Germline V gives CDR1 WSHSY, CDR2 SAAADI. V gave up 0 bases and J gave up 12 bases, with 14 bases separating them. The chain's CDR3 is CASSESWAVGQLFF. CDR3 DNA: TGCGCCAGCAGTGAGTCATGGGCTGTTGGTCAACTGTTTTTT.

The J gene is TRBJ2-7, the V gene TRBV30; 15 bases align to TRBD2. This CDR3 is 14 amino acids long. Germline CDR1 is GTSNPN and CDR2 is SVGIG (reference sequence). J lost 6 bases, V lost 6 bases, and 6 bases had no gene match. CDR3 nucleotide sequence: TGTGCCTGCTGGACTAGCGGGAGGGCTACCGAGCAGTACTTC. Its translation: CACWTSGRATEQYF.